The 17 T cell receptor beta chains in this list originate from one sample, sequenced in a study of blood T cell repertoires in COVID-19. Produced via immunoSEQ multiplex PCR; TCRdb's table is partial and in-frame only. This repertoire shows 90,000 or so clones, about 71% found once; its top ten account for about 26%. Source material: peripheral blood. Receptor source: a woman in her sixties or seventies in a cohort sampled during active or convalescent COVID-19.

The gene calls are TRBV9 and TRBJ2-1; TRBD2 matches at 10 bases. The ends lost 0 bases at V and 5 bases at J; junction bases unmatched: 2. Germline V gives CDR1 SGDLS, CDR2 YYNGEE. The CDR3 length is 15 residues. This chain's CDR3 is CASSVVLAGHNEQFF. In DNA form, the CDR3 reads TGTGCCAGCAGCGTAGTACTAGCGGGGCACAATGAGCAGTTCTTC.

This chain connects TRBV6-1 to TRBJ1-1, with 7 bases matching TRBD1. Per germline, CDR1 MNHNS and CDR2 SASEGT. CDR3 length equals 18 residues. V trimming: 2 bases; J trimming: 6 bases; junction bases outside the gene matches: 18. CDR3 region: CASSELGVAGGNWAEAFF. In DNA, the CDR3 is TGTGCCAGCAGTGAATTGGGTGTAGCAGGGGGGAACTGGGCTGAAGCTTTCTTT.

The V and J genes are TRBV18 and TRBJ1-1; 7 bases fit TRBD1. The length of the CDR3 is 14 residues. V lost 2 bases and J lost 1; bases outside the gene matches: 1. CDR1 is KGHSH and CDR2 is LQKENI in the germline V gene. The chain's CDR3 is CASSPGTANTEAFF. In DNA form, the CDR3 reads TGTGCCAGCTCACCAGGGACAGCGAACACTGAAGCTTTCTTT.

The CDR3 sequence: CASSQTPGLISEQFF. The DNA for the CDR3 is TGTGCCAGCAGCCAAACCCCCGGACTAATCAGTGAGCAGTTCTTC. This chain connects TRBV3-1 (or the pseudogene TRBV3-2) to TRBJ2-1; maybe TRBD2 (6 bases). The germline V and J ends were trimmed by 2 bases and 9 bases, with 17 bases remaining between them. CDR3 length: 15 residues. The V gene's germline CDR1 is LGHDT and CDR2 YNNKEL (reference sequence).

This chain joins TRBV4-3 and TRBJ1-3, with D maybe TRBD1 (5 bases). Trimming took off 1 base at V and 1 base at J, with 11 bases between the two ends. CDR3 length: 16 amino acids. CDR1 is LGHNA, CDR2 YSLEER, per germline. The CDR3 reads CASSQVGPGSGNTIYF. CDR3 nucleotides: TGCGCCAGCAGCCAAGTAGGTCCAGGGTCTGGAAACACCATATATTTT.

The rearrangement uses TRBV28 and TRBJ1-4, with D tentatively TRBD1 (6 bases). The V and J ends lost 3 bases and 8 bases respectively, with 25 bases between them. Germline assignment: CDR1 MDHEN and CDR2 SYDVKM. There are 18 residues in the CDR3. This chain's CDR3 is CASSFPPPNRARNEKLFF. The CDR3 coding sequence is TGTGCCAGCAGTTTCCCGCCCCCCAACAGGGCTCGGAACGAAAAACTGTTTTTT.

CDR3 sequence (DNA): TGTGCCAGCAGCCCGAGACCGGGAGGAATCTATGGCTACACCTTC. Its protein is CASSPRPGGIYGYTF. V and J are TRBV7-2 and TRBJ1-2, with D uncertain. The length of the CDR3 is 15 residues. Germline CDR1 SGHTA, CDR2 FQGNSA. Trimming left V 5 bases short and J 4 bases short, with 17 bases between. Combining the CDR3 with reference TRBV7-2 and TRBJ1-2 gives the whole variable domain GAGVSQSPSNKVTEKGKDVELRCDPISGHTALYWYRQSLGQGLEFLIYFQGNSAPDKSGLPSDRFSAERTGGSVSTLTIQRTQQEDSAVYLCASSPRPGGIYGYTFGSGTRLTVV.

This chain links TRBV7-2 with TRBJ2-1, with 13 bases lining up with TRBD2. CDR1 and CDR2 from the germline V gene are SGHTA and FQGNSA. V lost 5 bases and J lost 4; bases outside the gene matches: 5. The CDR3 runs to 16 residues. The chain's CDR3 is CASSPPGLAGYNEQFF. DNA of the CDR3: TGTGCCAGCAGCCCTCCGGGACTAGCGGGGTACAATGAGCAGTTCTTC.

This chain joins TRBV27 and TRBJ2-5; 8 bases are a match to TRBD1. V dropped 5 bases and J dropped 5; count of bases not matched to a gene: 10. The germline V gene has CDR1 MNHEY and CDR2 SMNVEV (reference sequence). The CDR3 is 15 residues long. The CDR3 loop reads CASSPLDRVGETQYF. The CDR3 DNA reads TGTGCCAGCAGTCCTCTGGACAGGGTGGGGGAGACCCAGTACTTC.

Here the CDR3 reads CASRFMTGAGTEAFF. In nucleotides, the CDR3 is TGCGCCAGCAGGTTCATGACAGGGGCGGGAACTGAAGCTTTCTTT. The chain recombines TRBV5-1 with TRBJ1-1, with TRBD1 identical over 8 bases. Trimming at V came to 5 bases and at J to 5 bases, leaving 11 bases not matched to a gene. This CDR3 comprises 15 residues. In germline, CDR1 is SGHRS, CDR2 YFSETQ.

The genes are TRBV5-4 and TRBJ2-6; the match to TRBD1 covers 9 bases. CDR3 length: 18 amino acids. Germline V gives CDR1 SGHNT, CDR2 YYREEE (reference sequence). V lost 4 bases, J lost 0 bases, and 8 bases stayed unmatched. CDR3 nucleotide sequence: TGTGCCAGCAGCCCCAGACAGGGGGTAAGCTCTGGGGCCAACGTCCTGACTTTC. Its translation: CASSPRQGVSSGANVLTF.

The chain is built from TRBV12-3 or TRBV12-4 and TRBJ2-1; 12 bases match TRBD2. CDR3 length: 11 amino acids. After removal of 8 bases from V and 10 bases from J, the junction contained 0 bases not matched to a gene. The CDR3 loop is CASGTSGEQFF. The CDR3 DNA reads as TGTGCCAGCGGGACTAGCGGGGAGCAGTTCTTC.

The gene calls are TRBV24-1 and TRBJ2-1; TRBD1 aligns across 7 bases. The V and J ends lost 0 bases and 7 bases, in that order; junction bases with no gene match: 5. The CDR3 runs 15 residues. Germline V gene sequence: CDR1 KGHDR, CDR2 SFDVKD. In nucleotides, the CDR3 is TGTGCCACCAGTGATTTGGCAGGGGGTAGTAATGAGCAGTTCTTC. It is translated as CATSDLAGGSNEQFF.

This chain links TRBV19 with TRBJ1-1, with a tentative D call TRBD1 (5 bases). The CDR3 is 13 amino acids. Trimming removed 4 bases from V and 4 bases from J, with 10 bases in between. CDR1 and CDR2 from the germline V gene are LNHDA and SQIVND (reference sequence). The chain's CDR3 is CASSTVGGTEAFF. As DNA, the CDR3 is TGTGCCAGTAGTACGGTCGGGGGCACTGAAGCTTTCTTT.

This clone showed up just a few times. V and J are TRBV2 and TRBJ1-6; the D gene is possibly TRBD1 (6 bases). This CDR3 spans 13 amino acids. Germline CDR1 reads SNHLY; CDR2 reads FYNNEI. Trimming removed 7 bases at V and 8 bases at J, with 12 bases between. The CDR3 nucleotides read TGTGCCAGCACTCGGGGGGCTCATTCACCCCTCCACTTT. Its translation: CASTRGAHSPLHF.

The chain has TRBV19 and TRBJ2-2, with a weak D call TRBD1 (7 bases). The CDR3 spans 20 residues. From germline, CDR1 is LNHDA and CDR2 SQIVND (reference sequence). The V gene lost 7 bases and the J gene lost 6 bases, with 33 bases spanning the gap. CDR3 protein: CASIRRNRGGLTQLPGELFF. The CDR3 DNA reads TGTGCCAGTATACGTCGGAACAGGGGAGGTCTCACGCAACTCCCCGGGGAGCTGTTTTTT. The full variable domain, its missing parts supplied by reference TRBV19 and TRBJ2-2, is DGGITQSPKYLFRKEGQNVTLSCEQNLNHDAMYWYRQDPGQGLRLIYYSQIVNDFQKGDIAEGYSVSREKKESFPLTVTSAQKNPTAFYLCASIRRNRGGLTQLPGELFFGEGSRLTVL.

This rearrangement joins TRBV11-1 to TRBJ1-6; possibly TRBD1 for D (5 bases). With 5 bases removed from V and 4 bases from J, the gap between germline ends came to 9 bases. This CDR3 is built from 14 residues. Germline assignment: CDR1 SGHAT and CDR2 FQDESV (reference sequence). The CDR3 DNA reads as TGTGCCAGCAGCCGCCAGGGATATAATTCACCCCTCCACTTT. Translating gives CASSRQGYNSPLHF.